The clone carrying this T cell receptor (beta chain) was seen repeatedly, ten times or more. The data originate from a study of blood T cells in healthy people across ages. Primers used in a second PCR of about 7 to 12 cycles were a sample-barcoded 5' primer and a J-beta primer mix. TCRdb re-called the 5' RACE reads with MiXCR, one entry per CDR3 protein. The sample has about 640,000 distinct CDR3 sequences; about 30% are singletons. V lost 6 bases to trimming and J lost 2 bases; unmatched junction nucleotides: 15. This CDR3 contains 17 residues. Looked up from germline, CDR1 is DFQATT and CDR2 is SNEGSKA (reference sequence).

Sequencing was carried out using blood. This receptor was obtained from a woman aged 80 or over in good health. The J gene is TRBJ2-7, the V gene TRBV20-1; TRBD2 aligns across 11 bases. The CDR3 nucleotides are TGCAGTGCCGTCCCCGGTTTGCTAGCGGGGGGAGCCTACGAGCAGTACTTC. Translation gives CSAVPGLLAGGAYEQYF.